This TCR beta chain was identified in a study of T cells in tuberculosis. Specified time point: new active TB diagnosis, blood taken before or within 7 days of starting treatment. The study, taken as a whole, reports: Smaller alpha distances in active tuberculosis partly reflected shorter CDR3-alpha lengths.

Details on this clone: Its antigen remains unknown.

Produced via immunoSEQ multiplex PCR; TCRdb's table is partial and in-frame only. This table holds approximately 30,000 clones, roughly 87% found once. This CDR3 has 14 amino acids. Trimming removed 10 bases from V and 1 base from J, with 13 bases in between. CDR1 and CDR2 (germline): SNHLY, FYNNEI. The TCR was taken from an adult with tuberculosis. This chain uses TRBV2 with TRBJ2-2; a weak D match, TRBD1 (5 bases). The input for sequencing was PBMCs, taken at tuberculosis diagnosis. The CDR3 region has the DNA TGTGCCACGACAGTCAACCAGAACACCGGGGAGCTGTTTTTT. Protein: CATTVNQNTGELFF.